Detailed here is one TCR beta chain. In its sample, this clonotype was seen many times. Which antigen it targets is not known. It has no much larger one-base neighbor in the sample; base qualities were not kept. After removal of 3 bases from V and 5 bases from J, the junction retains 0 bases not matched to a gene. Reading from cysteine to phenylalanine, the CDR3 counts 13 amino acids. The sequence is cut down to CDR3 DNA, 39 bases in frame from base 1. CDR1 and CDR2 (KGHSH, LQKENI) derive from the germline V gene. This specimen comes from a study of T cells in Graves' hyperthyroidism and ophthalmopathy (dated by TCRdb to about 2019). As for the study more broadly: Peripheral blood samples were taken at the time of initial diagnosis, prior to any treatment. To identify TCR V-J signatures that set the groups apart, the researchers used a discovery cohort of 90 to 100 patients, made up of under 45 with Graves' ophthalmopathy and about 60 with stable Graves' hyperthyroidism. Prospective prediction of ophthalmopathy was tested in an independent validation cohort of 18 to 20 hyperthyroidism patients and 17 patients who later progressed to ophthalmopathy. The 75 to 100 discovery patients were randomly split 7:3 into training and test sets. In addition, the study compared T-cell repertoires in thyroid tissue and in blood from several Graves' hyperthyroidism patients. After blood sampling, hyperthyroidism patients were treated with methimazole at a starting dose of 30 mg daily, and ophthalmopathy patients were treated with high-dose intravenous methylprednisolone. The paper describes TCR Vbeta CDR3 sequencing of 135 peripheral blood samples, made up of 43 ophthalmopathy patients, around 78 hyperthyroidism patients and 17 progressor patients. What the study reported, not specific to this receptor: Sample size was not statistically predetermined, and investigators were not blinded to group allocation. Blood samples also contained most of the expanded thyroid clonotypes (frequency above 0.001), which suggests that blood repertoires may reflect thyroid immune responses. A model built on a 13 V-J signature distinguished ophthalmopathy from stable hyperthyroidism, reaching 85% to 90% sensitivity and approximately 81% specificity in cross-validation and 80%/75% in testing. During validation, the model predicted progression to ophthalmopathy a median of approximately six months ahead of onset, with roughly 65% sensitivity and 72.22% specificity.

Amplification of TCR beta CDR3 regions was carried out from RNA transcripts. For the first round of RT-PCR on the TCR CDR3, the HTBI primer set was used together with the Qiagen OneStep RT-PCR kit. A second multiplex PCR round built the libraries, followed by size selection and purification. The libraries were sequenced on an Illumina HiSeq2000 using paired-end 100 bp reads. Processing in the source paper ran as follows. Raw data were processed with SOAPnuke, discarding reads with adapters, uncalled bases, mean Phred below 15, or no exact constant-primer or identifier match. COPE v1.2.5 was used to merge high-quality paired reads, and clonotypes were defined as unique nucleotide sequences. MiTCR v1.1 was used to align clonotypes to the IMGT TRBV, TRBD and TRBJ reference segments. The analysis was restricted to V-J combinations with a frequency above 0.0001, which together covered around 99% of the repertoires. The TCS score was defined as the ratio of F50 (clonal expansion) to E x V (chaos), calculated using BLOSUM62-based TCRdist between CDR3 peptides within each V-J. Welch's t-statistics and random forest reduced 500 to 650 V-J features to 13, which were used in a naive Bayes classifier (R e1071). TCRdb's own reprocessing of the public reads used fastp at Q25 and MiXCR and kept productive beta chains. Rows are unified per CDR3 protein, each entry keeping the most common DNA and genes. The V and J calls come from TCRdb's annotation, not from the publication. Across this sample there are about 710,000 distinct CDR3 sequences, with about 17% seen only once. The ten top clones hold around 8.1% of the sample.

Stable Graves' hyperthyroidism was defined as the absence of progression to ophthalmopathy over 18 months of follow-up. Hyperthyroidism patients were aged 18 to 65 years and newly diagnosed, with disease duration of less than 2 months. Patients with uncontrolled infections, other autoimmune diseases, pregnancy or lactation were excluded. Diagnoses relied on clinical symptoms, serum thyroxine and TRAb, thyroid ultrasound and orbital computed tomography. PBMCs were separated from about 10 ml of fresh peripheral blood using Ficoll-Paque density gradient centrifugation. Total RNA was extracted using Trizol reagent, and RNA quality was assessed on an Agilent 2100 Bioanalyzer.

The sequence is built from TRBV18 and TRBJ2-4; 8 middle bases align to TRBD1. The sample was blood. The sequence was obtained from a man aged 18-30 years with Graves' hyperthyroidism. At the DNA level, the sequence is TGTGCCAGCTCACCGACAGGGGAAAACATTCAGTACTTC. The encoded protein is CASSPTGENIQYF.